These 26 T cell receptor beta chains share one sample of origin, sequenced in a study of shared clonotypes between healthy human individuals. Method: immunoSEQ multiplex PCR; TCRdb's copy keeps in-frame clones and lacks some. The sample contains under 2.5 million clones, 85% to 95% of which appear only once. Sequenced: naive CD4+ T cells from PBMCs. Subset given: CD45RA+ positively selected. These receptors were obtained from a man younger than 35 in good health. Some clones in this sample may be carry-over from other donors' samples.

This clone is a singleton in its sample. The chain uses TRBV5-1 and TRBJ2-3, with 7 bases aligning to TRBD1. The CDR3 has 15 amino acids. The ends lost 5 bases at V and 2 bases at J; junction bases unmatched: 8. The germline V gene encodes CDR1 SGHRS and CDR2 YFSETQ. CDR3: CASRPTGQNTDTQYF. As DNA, the CDR3 is TGCGCCAGCAGGCCTACGGGACAGAACACAGATACGCAGTATTTT.

The rearrangement uses TRBV5-4 and TRBJ2-5; D may be TRBD1 or TRBD2 (5 bases each). The CDR3 loop spans 14 amino acids. CDR1 SGHNT and CDR2 YYREEE come from the germline V gene (reference sequence). V was trimmed by 2 bases and J by 1 base, leaving 9 bases between them. The CDR3 reads CASSFPGTQETQYF. The CDR3 DNA follows: TGTGCCAGCAGCTTTCCCGGGACCCAAGAGACCCAGTACTTC.

V gene TRBV5-1 combines with J gene TRBJ2-5, with TRBD1 matching 9 bases. Germline lookup yields CDR1 SGHRS and CDR2 YFSETQ. This CDR3 contains 13 residues. With 7 bases clipped from V and 6 bases from J, the junction kept 7 bases outside the gene matches. The CDR3 here is CASRDRVQQTQYF. DNA for the CDR3: TGCGCCAGCCGGGACAGGGTCCAGCAGACCCAGTACTTC.

The V and J genes are TRBV19 and TRBJ2-2; 8 bases fit TRBD1. CDR1 is LNHDA and CDR2 is SQIVND in the germline V gene (reference sequence). The CDR3 covers 16 residues. The V and J ends lost 4 bases and 0 bases, in that order; junction bases with no gene match: 4. The CDR3 nucleotides read TGTGCCAGTAGTAGGGGACAGGCCGCGAACACCGGGGAGCTGTTTTTT. Its translation is CASSRGQAANTGELFF.

This chain joins TRBV6-1 and TRBJ1-5; 7 bases fit TRBD1. Per germline, CDR1 MNHNS and CDR2 SASEGT. This CDR3 spans 18 amino acids. The ends lost 4 bases at V and 0 bases at J; junction bases unmatched: 12. The CDR3 sequence is CASSARDSRLYSNQPQHF. The CDR3 DNA follows: TGTGCCAGCAGTGCCCGGGACAGCCGCCTTTATAGCAATCAGCCCCAGCATTTT.

The chain has TRBV10-3 and TRBJ2-2; D is perhaps TRBD2 (6 bases). Germline CDR1 and CDR2: ENHRY and SYGVKD. The CDR3 is 15 residues long. Trimming stripped 6 bases from V and 5 bases from J, with 16 bases between. For the CDR3, the DNA is TGTGCCATCAGGGAGACAGACCGGGGGACCGGGGAGCTGTTTTTT. Its translation: CAIRETDRGTGELFF.

V gene TRBV7-8 combines with J gene TRBJ2-5; TRBD2 matches 9 bases. Germline V gives CDR1 SGHVS, CDR2 FQNEAQ. The junction had 21 bases not matched to a gene; V was cut back by 7 bases and J by 3 bases. The CDR3 has 19 amino acids. The chain's CDR3 is CASTRGGVAAGGDEETQYF. The CDR3 nucleotides read TGTGCCAGCACCCGGGGCGGAGTCGCAGCGGGAGGCGACGAAGAGACCCAGTACTTC.

A remark on this clone: This CDR3 is also generated by other DNA sequences in the sample. The chain has TRBV9 and TRBJ2-1, with TRBD2 matching 12 bases. The CDR3 is 17 residues long. CDR1 is SGDLS, CDR2 YYNGEE, per germline. Trimming took 0 bases from V and 2 from J; bases not matched to a gene: 3. The DNA of the CDR3 is TGTGCCAGCAGCGTAGTTGGGACTAGCGGGCCCTACAATGAGCAGTTCTTC. Translation gives CASSVVGTSGPYNEQFF.

This clone was seen once. The V call is TRBV9, the J call TRBJ2-3, with D perhaps matching TRBD1 or TRBD2 (5 bases each). The CDR3 extends over 16 amino acids. CDR1 is SGDLS, CDR2 YYNGEE, per germline. V shed 0 bases and J shed 6 bases, with 17 bases lying between them. The CDR3 is CASSVAGPTWGDTQYF. CDR3 DNA: TGTGCCAGCAGCGTAGCGGGCCCAACCTGGGGGGATACGCAGTATTTT.

The chain combines TRBV28 with TRBJ2-2, with D tentatively TRBD2 (6 bases). V was clipped by 7 bases and J by 2 bases, with 14 bases between them. Germline lookup yields CDR1 MDHEN and CDR2 SYDVKM. The length of the CDR3 is 15 residues. CDR3 protein: CASNPGTRNTGELFF. The CDR3 region has the DNA TGTGCCAGCAACCCCGGGACTCGCAACACCGGGGAGCTGTTTTTT.

The gene calls are TRBV6-1 and TRBJ2-1; TRBD2 matches 8 bases. Germline trimming cut 0 bases from V and 2 bases from J; bases unmatched to any gene: 6. The CDR3 runs 17 residues. In germline, CDR1 is MNHNS, CDR2 SASEGT. This CDR3 reads CASSEAILGGAYNEQFF. The DNA for the CDR3 is TGTGCCAGCAGTGAAGCCATTCTCGGGGGGGCCTACAATGAGCAGTTCTTC.

V and J are TRBV5-1 and TRBJ1-4; D possibly corresponds to TRBD1 (6 bases). V lost 7 bases to trimming and J lost 8 bases, with 15 bases between them. The CDR3 length is 13 residues. Germline-derived CDR1 and CDR2 are SGHRS and YFSETQ. The CDR3 sequence: CASGSGDGEKLFF. DNA of the CDR3: TGCGCCAGCGGATCAGGGGATGGGGAAAAACTGTTTTTT.

The genes are TRBV19 and TRBJ1-1, with unresolved D. Germline assignment: CDR1 LNHDA and CDR2 SQIVND (reference sequence). V was pared by 2 bases and J by 7 bases, with 20 bases between. This CDR3 has 16 residues. CDR3 amino acids: CASSILRLSGGLEAFF. In nucleotides, the CDR3 is TGTGCCAGTAGTATATTACGTTTGAGCGGCGGACTTGAAGCTTTCTTT.

J is TRBJ2-6 and V is TRBV28; D is uncertain. From germline, CDR1 is MDHEN and CDR2 SYDVKM. Trimming stripped 7 bases from V and 0 bases from J, with 16 bases between. The CDR3 consists of 17 residues. CDR3 DNA: TGTGCCAGCAAATCAGAGACATTCCTCTCTGGGGCCAACGTCCTGACTTTC. Translation: CASKSETFLSGANVLTF.

This chain links TRBV28 with TRBJ1-2; 7 bases agree with TRBD1. With V trimmed by 3 bases and J by 8 bases, 18 bases remained unmatched. CDR1 is MDHEN and CDR2 is SYDVKM in the germline V gene. The length of the CDR3 is 17 residues. DNA of the CDR3: TGTGCCAGCAGTTTTATCTTCCGGGAGGGGGCCCGGAGGGGCTACACCTTC. The encoded protein is CASSFIFREGARRGYTF.

With respect to this clone: The sample contains more than one DNA sequence encoding this CDR3. The chain links TRBV7-3 to TRBJ1-5, with TRBD1 matching 7 bases. V gave up 2 bases and J gave up 7 bases; unmatched junction bases: 2. This CDR3 comprises 13 residues. From germline, CDR1 is SGHTA and CDR2 FQGTGA. The CDR3 DNA reads TGTGCCAGCAGCTTAGACAGGGACCAGCCCCAGCATTTT. As protein: CASSLDRDQPQHF.

The rearrangement links TRBV6-5 to TRBJ1-1; D not certain. CDR1 MNHEY and CDR2 SVGAGI come from the germline V gene. The CDR3 contains 14 residues. V dropped 6 bases and J dropped 2 bases, with 13 bases sitting between them. As DNA, the CDR3 is TGTGCCAGCAGACCTCTTCAGCTAAACACTGAAGCTTTCTTT. Translated: CASRPLQLNTEAFF.

The chain combines TRBV6-5 with TRBJ2-6, with D unresolved. The germline CDR1 and CDR2 sequences are MNHEY and SVGAGI. This CDR3 is built from 15 residues. Trimming pared 2 bases from V and 2 bases from J, leaving 7 bases between. This CDR3 reads CASSYMGPGANVLTF. The CDR3 DNA is TGTGCCAGCAGTTACATGGGCCCTGGGGCCAACGTCCTGACTTTC.

V usage is TRBV19 and J usage is TRBJ2-5, with 12 bases matching TRBD2. In germline, CDR1 is LNHDA, CDR2 SQIVND (reference sequence). CDR3 length equals 17 residues. V gave up 2 bases and J gave up 4 bases; unmatched junction bases: 8. The CDR3 sequence: CASSIRASGRAGETQYF. CDR3 nucleotide sequence: TGTGCCAGTAGTATACGGGCTAGCGGGAGGGCCGGAGAGACCCAGTACTTC.

The chain recombines TRBV5-1 with TRBJ2-3; TRBD2 aligns across 9 bases. This CDR3 is 17 amino acids long. Trimming removed 4 bases from V and 3 bases from J; junction bases left unmatched: 12. The germline CDR1 and CDR2 sequences are SGHRS and YFSETQ. The CDR3 region has the DNA TGCGCCAGCAGCCCAATGGGGGATAGCGGGAGTACAGATACGCAGTATTTT. This codes for CASSPMGDSGSTDTQYF.

The V call is TRBV18, the J call TRBJ1-2; weak D call: TRBD1 (5 bases). The germline V and J ends were trimmed by 4 bases and 5 bases, with 14 bases remaining between them. The CDR3 has 14 amino acids. Germline CDR1 is KGHSH and CDR2 is LQKENI. The CDR3 DNA is TGTGCCAGCTCACGAAACAAACAGGAGTATGGCTACACCTTC. It yields the protein CASSRNKQEYGYTF. Supplemented by reference TRBV18 and TRBJ1-2, the full variable domain reads NAGVMQNPRHLVRRRGQEARLRCSPMKGHSHVYWYRQLPEEGLKFMVYLQKENIIDESGMPKERFSAEFPKEGPSILRIQQVVRGDSAAYFCASSRNKQEYGYTFGSGTRLTVV.

Points on this clone: Other DNA sequences from this sample encode an identical CDR3 as well. This sequence joins TRBV30 and TRBJ2-7; 8 bases fit TRBD1. From germline, CDR1 is GTSNPN and CDR2 SVGIG (reference sequence). The CDR3 extends over 13 amino acids. The junction had 4 bases not matched to a gene; V was cut back by 1 base and J by 5 bases. CDR3 in amino acids: CAWSADRAHEQYF. The CDR3 region has the DNA TGTGCCTGGAGTGCGGACAGGGCCCACGAGCAGTACTTC.

The V call is TRBV9, the J call TRBJ1-3; D unresolved. Between the trimmed V and J ends, which lost 0 bases and 4 bases, there was a span of 14 bases. Germline CDR1 and CDR2: SGDLS and YYNGEE. The CDR3 covers 16 residues. CDR3 sequence reads: CASSVASLSGGNTIYF. The CDR3 bases are TGTGCCAGCAGCGTAGCATCCCTAAGCGGAGGAAACACCATATATTTT.

The V and J genes are TRBV28 and TRBJ1-1; D gene uncertain. The germline V and J ends were trimmed by 5 bases and 4 bases, with 11 bases remaining between them. Germline CDR1 MDHEN, CDR2 SYDVKM. The CDR3 is 13 amino acids. CDR3 coding DNA: TGTGCCAGCAGTCTCACGGATGGCACTGAAGCTTTCTTT. Its protein product is CASSLTDGTEAFF.

The V gene is TRBV28, the J gene TRBJ1-2, with D possibly being TRBD1 (6 bases). Germline V CDR1 and CDR2: MDHEN, SYDVKM. This CDR3 comprises 15 residues. Trimming shortened V by 6 bases and J by 10 bases, and 24 bases separated the two germline ends. The CDR3 spells CASSPGRNRETYYTF. CDR3 bases: TGTGCCAGCAGCCCGGGGAGGAACAGGGAAACCTACTACACCTTC.

The V gene is TRBV28, the J gene TRBJ2-2; D may be TRBD1 or TRBD2 (5 bases each). There are 14 residues in the CDR3. CDR1 is MDHEN, CDR2 SYDVKM, per germline. Trimming took 5 bases from V and 2 from J, leaving 9 bases between them. The DNA for the CDR3 is TGTGCCAGCAGTACTAGGGGAAACACCGGGGAGCTGTTTTTT. The encoded protein is CASSTRGNTGELFF.